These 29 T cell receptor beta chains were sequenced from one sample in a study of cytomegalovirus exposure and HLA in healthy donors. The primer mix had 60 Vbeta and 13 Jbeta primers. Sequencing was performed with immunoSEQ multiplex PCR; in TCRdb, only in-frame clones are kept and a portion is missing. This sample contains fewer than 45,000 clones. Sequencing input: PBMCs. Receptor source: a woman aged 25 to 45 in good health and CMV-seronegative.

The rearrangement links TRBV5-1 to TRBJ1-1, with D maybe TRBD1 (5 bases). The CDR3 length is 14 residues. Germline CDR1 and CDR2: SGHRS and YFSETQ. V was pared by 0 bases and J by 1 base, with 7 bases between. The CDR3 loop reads CASSLAGGNTEAFF. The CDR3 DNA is TGCGCCAGCAGCTTGGCGGGGGGGAACACTGAAGCTTTCTTT.

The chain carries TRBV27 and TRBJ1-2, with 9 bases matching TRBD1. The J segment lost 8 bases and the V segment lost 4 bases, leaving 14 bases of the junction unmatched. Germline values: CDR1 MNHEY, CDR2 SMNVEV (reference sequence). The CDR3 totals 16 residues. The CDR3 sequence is CASSSNLQGARVGYTF. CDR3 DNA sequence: TGTGCCAGCAGTTCAAACCTACAGGGGGCGCGTGTAGGCTACACCTTC.

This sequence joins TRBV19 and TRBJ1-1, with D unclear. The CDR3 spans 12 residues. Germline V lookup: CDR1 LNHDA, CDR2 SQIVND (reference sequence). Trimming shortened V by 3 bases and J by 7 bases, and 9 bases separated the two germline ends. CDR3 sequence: CASSMGGFEAFF. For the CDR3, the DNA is TGTGCCAGTAGTATGGGAGGATTTGAAGCTTTCTTT. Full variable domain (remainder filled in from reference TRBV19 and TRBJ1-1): DGGITQSPKYLFRKEGQNVTLSCEQNLNHDAMYWYRQDPGQGLRLIYYSQIVNDFQKGDIAEGYSVSREKKESFPLTVTSAQKNPTAFYLCASSMGGFEAFFGQGTRLTVV.

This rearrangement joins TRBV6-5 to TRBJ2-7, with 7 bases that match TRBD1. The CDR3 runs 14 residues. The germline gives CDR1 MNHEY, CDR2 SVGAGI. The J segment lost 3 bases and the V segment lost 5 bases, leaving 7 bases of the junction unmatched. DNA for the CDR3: TGTGCCAGCAGTATGGGGACAGCCCTCTACGAGCAGTACTTC. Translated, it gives CASSMGTALYEQYF.

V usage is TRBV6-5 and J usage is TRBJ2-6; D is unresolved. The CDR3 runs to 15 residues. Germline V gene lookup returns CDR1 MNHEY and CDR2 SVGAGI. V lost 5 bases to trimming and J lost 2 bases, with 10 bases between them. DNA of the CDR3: TGTGCCAGCAGTCGGGTCGGTGCTGGGGCCAACGTCCTGACTTTC. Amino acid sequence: CASSRVGAGANVLTF.

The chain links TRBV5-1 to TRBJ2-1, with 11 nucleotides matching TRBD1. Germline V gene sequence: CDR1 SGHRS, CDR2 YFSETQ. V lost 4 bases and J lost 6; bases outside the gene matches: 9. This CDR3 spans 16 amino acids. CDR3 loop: CASSGAWDRGSNEQFF. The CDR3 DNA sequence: TGCGCCAGCAGCGGGGCCTGGGACAGGGGGTCCAATGAGCAGTTCTTC.

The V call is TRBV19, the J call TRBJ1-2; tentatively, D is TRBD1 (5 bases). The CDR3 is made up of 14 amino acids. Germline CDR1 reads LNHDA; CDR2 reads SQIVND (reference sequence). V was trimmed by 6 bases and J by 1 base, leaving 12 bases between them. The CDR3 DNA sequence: TGTGCCAGTAGAAATCGACAGCTTAACTATGGCTACACCTTC. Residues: CASRNRQLNYGYTF.

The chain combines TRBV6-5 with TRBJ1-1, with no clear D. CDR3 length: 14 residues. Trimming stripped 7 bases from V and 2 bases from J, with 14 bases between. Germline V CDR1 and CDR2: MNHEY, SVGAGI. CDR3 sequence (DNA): TGTGCCAGCACCTCGTCGGTGTCAAACACTGAAGCTTTCTTT. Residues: CASTSSVSNTEAFF.

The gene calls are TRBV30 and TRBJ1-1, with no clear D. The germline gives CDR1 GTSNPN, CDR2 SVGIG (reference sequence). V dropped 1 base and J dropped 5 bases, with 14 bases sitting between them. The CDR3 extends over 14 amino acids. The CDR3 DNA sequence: TGTGCCTGGAGTGGAGTCGGGCGGGCGACTGAAGCTTTCTTT. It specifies CAWSGVGRATEAFF.

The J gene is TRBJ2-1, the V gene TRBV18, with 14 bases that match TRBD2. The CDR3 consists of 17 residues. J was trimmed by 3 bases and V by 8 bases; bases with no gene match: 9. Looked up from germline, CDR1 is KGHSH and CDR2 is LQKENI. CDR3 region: CASAPGLAGEVYNEQFF. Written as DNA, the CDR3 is TGTGCCAGCGCTCCGGGACTAGCGGGAGAGGTCTACAATGAGCAGTTCTTC.

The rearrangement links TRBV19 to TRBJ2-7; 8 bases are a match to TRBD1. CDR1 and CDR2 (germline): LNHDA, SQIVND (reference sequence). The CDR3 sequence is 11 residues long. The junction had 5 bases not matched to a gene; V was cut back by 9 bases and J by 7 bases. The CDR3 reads CASRGPREQYF. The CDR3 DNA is TGTGCCAGCAGGGGGCCCCGTGAGCAGTACTTC.

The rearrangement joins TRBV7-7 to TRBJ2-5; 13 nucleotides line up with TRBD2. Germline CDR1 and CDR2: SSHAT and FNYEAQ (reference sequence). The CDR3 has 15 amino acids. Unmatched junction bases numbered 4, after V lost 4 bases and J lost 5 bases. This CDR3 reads CASSSGLAGRETQYF. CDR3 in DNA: TGTGCCAGCAGCTCGGGACTAGCGGGGAGGGAGACCCAGTACTTC.

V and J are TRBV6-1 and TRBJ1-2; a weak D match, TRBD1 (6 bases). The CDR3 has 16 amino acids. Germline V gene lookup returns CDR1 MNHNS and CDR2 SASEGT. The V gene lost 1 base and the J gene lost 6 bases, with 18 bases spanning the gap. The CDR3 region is CASSEVWLGGGHGYTF. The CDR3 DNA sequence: TGTGCCAGCAGTGAAGTCTGGTTGGGCGGGGGGCATGGCTACACCTTC.

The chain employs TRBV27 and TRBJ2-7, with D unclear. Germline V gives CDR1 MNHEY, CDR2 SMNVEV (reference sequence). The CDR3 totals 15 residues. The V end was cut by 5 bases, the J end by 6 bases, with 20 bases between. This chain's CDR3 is CASSPKIKGRSEQYF. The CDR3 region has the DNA TGTGCCAGCAGTCCCAAAATTAAAGGAAGGAGCGAGCAGTACTTC.

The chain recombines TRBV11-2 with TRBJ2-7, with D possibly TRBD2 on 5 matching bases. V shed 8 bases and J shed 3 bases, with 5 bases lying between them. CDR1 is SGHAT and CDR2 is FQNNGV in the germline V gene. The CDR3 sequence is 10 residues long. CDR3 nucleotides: TGTGCCAGCCGGGGCTACGAGCAGTACTTC. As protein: CASRGYEQYF.

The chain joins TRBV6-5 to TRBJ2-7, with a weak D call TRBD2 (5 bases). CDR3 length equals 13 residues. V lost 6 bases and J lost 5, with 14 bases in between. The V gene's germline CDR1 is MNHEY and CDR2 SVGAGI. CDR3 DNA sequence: TGTGCCAGCAGCACCGGGCCCGGGGACGAGCAGTACTTC. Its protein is CASSTGPGDEQYF.

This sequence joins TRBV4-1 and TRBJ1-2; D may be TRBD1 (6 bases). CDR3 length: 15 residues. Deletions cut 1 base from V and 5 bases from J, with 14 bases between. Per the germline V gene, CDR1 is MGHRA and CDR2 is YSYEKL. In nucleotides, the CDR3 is TGCGCCAGCAGCCAAGTGAGACAGGATAGGTATGGCTACACCTTC. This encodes CASSQVRQDRYGYTF.

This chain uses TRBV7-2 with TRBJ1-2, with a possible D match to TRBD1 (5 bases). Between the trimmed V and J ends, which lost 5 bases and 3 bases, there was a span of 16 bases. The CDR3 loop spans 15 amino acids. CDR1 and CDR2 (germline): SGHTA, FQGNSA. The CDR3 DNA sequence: TGTGCCAGCAGCCACCCCGGAGGGGAGGACTATGGCTACACCTTC. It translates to CASSHPGGEDYGYTF.

Written as DNA, the CDR3 is TGTGCCAGCAGTCTTTCCGGGACAGGGATTTATCGGGCCAACGTCCTGACTTTC. This gives the protein CASSLSGTGIYRANVLTF. The rearrangement uses TRBV27 and TRBJ2-6; 9 nucleotides match TRBD1. Trimming cost V 5 bases and J 5 bases; bases outside gene matches: 13. The CDR3 runs to 18 residues. Germline lookup yields CDR1 MNHEY and CDR2 SMNVEV (reference sequence).

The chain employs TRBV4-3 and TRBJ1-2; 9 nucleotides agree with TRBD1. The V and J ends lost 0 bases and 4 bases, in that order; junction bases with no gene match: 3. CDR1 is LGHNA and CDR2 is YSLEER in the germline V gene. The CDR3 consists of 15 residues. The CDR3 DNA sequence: TGCGCCAGCAGCCAAGATTCGACAGGGGGCTATGGCTACACCTTC. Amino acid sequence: CASSQDSTGGYGYTF.

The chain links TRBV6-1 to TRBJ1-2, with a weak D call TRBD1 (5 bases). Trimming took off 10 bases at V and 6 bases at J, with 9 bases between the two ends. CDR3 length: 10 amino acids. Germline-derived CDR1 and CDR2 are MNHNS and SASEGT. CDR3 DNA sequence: TGTGCCACCGGACAAGATGGCTACACCTTC. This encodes CATGQDGYTF.

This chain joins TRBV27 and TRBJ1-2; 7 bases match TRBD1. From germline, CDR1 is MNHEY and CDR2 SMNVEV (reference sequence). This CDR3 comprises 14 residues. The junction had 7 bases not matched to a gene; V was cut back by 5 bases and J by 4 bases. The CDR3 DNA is TGTGCCAGCAGTGACAGGGAAGGGGTCTATGGCTACACCTTC. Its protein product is CASSDREGVYGYTF.

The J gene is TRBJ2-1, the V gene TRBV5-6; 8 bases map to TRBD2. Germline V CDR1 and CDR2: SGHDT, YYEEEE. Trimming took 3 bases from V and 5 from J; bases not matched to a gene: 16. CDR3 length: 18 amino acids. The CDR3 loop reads CASSSLTSGQTRDNEQFF. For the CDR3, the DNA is TGTGCCAGCAGCTCCCTAACTAGCGGCCAAACCCGGGACAATGAGCAGTTCTTC.

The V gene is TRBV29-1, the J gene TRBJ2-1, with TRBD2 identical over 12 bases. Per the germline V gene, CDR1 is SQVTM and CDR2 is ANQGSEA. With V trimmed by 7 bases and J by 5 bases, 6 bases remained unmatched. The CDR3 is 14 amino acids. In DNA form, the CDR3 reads TGCAGCGCCGGGAGGACTAGCGGGAACAATGAGCAGTTCTTC. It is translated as CSAGRTSGNNEQFF.

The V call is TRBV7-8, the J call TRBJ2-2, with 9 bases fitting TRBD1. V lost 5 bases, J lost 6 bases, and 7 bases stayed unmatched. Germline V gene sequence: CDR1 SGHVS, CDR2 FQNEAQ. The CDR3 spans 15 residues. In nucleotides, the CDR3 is TGTGCCAGCAGCCCTAGGCGGGACAGGGCCGGGGAGCTGTTTTTT. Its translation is CASSPRRDRAGELFF. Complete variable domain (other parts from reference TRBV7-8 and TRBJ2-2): GAGVSQSPRYKVAKRGQDVALRCDPISGHVSLFWYQQALGQGPEFLTYFQNEAQLDKSGLPSDRFFAERPEGSVSTLKIQRTQQEDSAVYLCASSPRRDRAGELFFGEGSRLTVL.

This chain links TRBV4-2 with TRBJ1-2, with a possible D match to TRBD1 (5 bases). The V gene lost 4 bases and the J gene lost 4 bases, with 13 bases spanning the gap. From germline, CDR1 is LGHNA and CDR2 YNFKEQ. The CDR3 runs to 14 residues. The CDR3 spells CASSREGVRYGYTF. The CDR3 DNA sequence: TGTGCCAGCAGCCGAGAAGGGGTTCGCTATGGCTACACCTTC.

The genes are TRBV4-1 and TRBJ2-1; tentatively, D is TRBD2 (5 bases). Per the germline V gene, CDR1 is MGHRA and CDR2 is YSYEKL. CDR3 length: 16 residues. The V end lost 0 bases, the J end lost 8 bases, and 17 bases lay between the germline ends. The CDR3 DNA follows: TGCGCCAGCAGCCAAGAAGGGTTGGTCCAGAGGGATGAGCAGTTCTTC. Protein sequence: CASSQEGLVQRDEQFF.

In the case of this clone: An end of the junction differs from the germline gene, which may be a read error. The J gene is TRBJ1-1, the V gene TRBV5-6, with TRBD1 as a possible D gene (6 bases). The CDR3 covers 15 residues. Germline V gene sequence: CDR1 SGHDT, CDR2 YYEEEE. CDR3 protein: CAGSLDSRFYTEAFF. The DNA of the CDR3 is TGTGCCGGCAGCTTGGACAGCAGGTTTTACACTGAAGCTTTCTTT.

CDR3 in DNA: TGTGCCTGGAGTACAACAGGGGGCGCAGGGGAGACCCAGTACTTC. Residues: CAWSTTGGAGETQYF. The chain recombines TRBV30 with TRBJ2-5; 9 positions agree with TRBD1. The junction had 9 bases not matched to a gene; V was cut back by 2 bases and J by 5 bases. Germline-derived CDR1 and CDR2 are GTSNPN and SVGIG (reference sequence). This CDR3 has 15 residues.